This TCR beta chain was identified during a study of blood T cell repertoires in COVID-19. The overall study: Some COVID-19 samples were acute and others convalescent; all came from the United States, Italy and Spain. T cells, B-cell-depleted T cells, or PBMCs supplied cDNA or gDNA.

Original handling: Estimation of nucleated cell counts relied on the amplification of reference gene primers. Libraries were prepared by immunoSEQ multiplex PCR; TCRdb keeps only in-frame clonotypes and omits some of them. The V and J calls and clone size come from that table; D and trimming were worked out from the DNA. The table shows 100,000 to 150,000 clones, with around 86% occurring only once. The CDR3 is 15 amino acids. The ends were cut back, 2 bases at V and 7 bases at J, with 15 bases in the middle. Germline V gives CDR1 SGHTA, CDR2 FQGTGA. The TCR originated in a man in his sixties with acute or convalescent COVID-19. The sequencing input was peripheral blood. This rearrangement joins TRBV7-3 to TRBJ2-1; possible D gene TRBD2, 6 bases. The DNA of the CDR3 is TGTGCCAGCAGCTTAGGTCCGGGGGACCCGAATGAGCAGTTCTTC. This sequence encodes CASSLGPGDPNEQFF.